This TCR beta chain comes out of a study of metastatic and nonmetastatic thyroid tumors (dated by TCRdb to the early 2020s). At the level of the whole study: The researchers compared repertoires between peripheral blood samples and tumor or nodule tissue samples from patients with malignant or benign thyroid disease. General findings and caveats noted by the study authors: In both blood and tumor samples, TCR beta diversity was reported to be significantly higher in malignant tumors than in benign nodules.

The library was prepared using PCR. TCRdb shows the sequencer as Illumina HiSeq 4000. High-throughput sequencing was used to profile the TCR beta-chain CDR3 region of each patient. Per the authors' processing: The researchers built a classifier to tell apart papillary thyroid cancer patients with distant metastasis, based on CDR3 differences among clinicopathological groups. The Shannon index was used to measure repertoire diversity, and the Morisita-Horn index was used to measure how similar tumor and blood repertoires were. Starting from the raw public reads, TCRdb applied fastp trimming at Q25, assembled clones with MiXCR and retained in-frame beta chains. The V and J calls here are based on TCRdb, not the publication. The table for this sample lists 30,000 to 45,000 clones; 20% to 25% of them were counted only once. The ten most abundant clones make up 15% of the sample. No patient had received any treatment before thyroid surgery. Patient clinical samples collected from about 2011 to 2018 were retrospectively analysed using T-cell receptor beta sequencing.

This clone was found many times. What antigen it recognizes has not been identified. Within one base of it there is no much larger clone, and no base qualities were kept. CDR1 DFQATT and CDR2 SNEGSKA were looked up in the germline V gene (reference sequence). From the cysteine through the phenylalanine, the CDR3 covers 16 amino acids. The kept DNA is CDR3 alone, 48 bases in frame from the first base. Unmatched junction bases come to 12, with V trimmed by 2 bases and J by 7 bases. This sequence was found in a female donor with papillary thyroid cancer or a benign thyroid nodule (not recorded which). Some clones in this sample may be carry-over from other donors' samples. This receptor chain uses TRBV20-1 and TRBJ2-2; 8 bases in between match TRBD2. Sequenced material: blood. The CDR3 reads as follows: CSARSGGAGDIGELFF. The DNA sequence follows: TGCAGTGCTAGATCGGGGGGGGCAGGGGACATCGGGGAGCTGTTTTTT.